This paragraph covers one T cell receptor beta chain sequence. These data come from a study of T-cell memory formation after mild COVID-19. TCRdb ran MiXCR on the 5' RACE reads and lists one entry per CDR3 protein. The data hold 100,000 to 150,000 distinct CDR3 sequences, with 16% observed a single time. The germline gives CDR1 MNHNY, CDR2 SVGAGI (reference sequence). V was shortened by 2 bases and J by 4 bases, with 14 bases between the two germline ends. The CDR3 contains 15 residues. This sequence joins TRBV6-6 and TRBJ1-2, with D hard to call. The receptor comes from an adult woman who had mild COVID-19 (a few samples of this study predate the infection). Cell type and time point are not known. Sequenced sample: PBMCs or a T cell subset sorted from them (not recorded which). CDR3 nucleotide sequence: TGTGCCAGCAGTTACGGGTCGGAAGGTGGCTATGGCTACACCTTC. The encoded protein is CASSYGSEGGYGYTF.